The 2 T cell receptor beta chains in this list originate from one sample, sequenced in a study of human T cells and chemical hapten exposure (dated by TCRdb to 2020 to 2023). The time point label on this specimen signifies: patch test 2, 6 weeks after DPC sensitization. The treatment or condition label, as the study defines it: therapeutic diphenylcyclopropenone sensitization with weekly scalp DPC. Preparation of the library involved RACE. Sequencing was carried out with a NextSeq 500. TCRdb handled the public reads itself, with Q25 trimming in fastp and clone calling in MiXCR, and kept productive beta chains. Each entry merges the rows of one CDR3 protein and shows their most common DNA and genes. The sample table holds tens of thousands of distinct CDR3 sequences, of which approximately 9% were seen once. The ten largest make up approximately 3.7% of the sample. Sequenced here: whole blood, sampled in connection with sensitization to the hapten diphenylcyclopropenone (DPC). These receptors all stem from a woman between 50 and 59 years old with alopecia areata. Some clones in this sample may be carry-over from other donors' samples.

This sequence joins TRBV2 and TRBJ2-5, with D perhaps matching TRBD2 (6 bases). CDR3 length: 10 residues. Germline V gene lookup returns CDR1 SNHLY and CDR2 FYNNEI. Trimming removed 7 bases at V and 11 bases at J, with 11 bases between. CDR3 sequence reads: CASMGGLQYF. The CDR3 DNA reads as TGTGCCAGCATGGGGGGACTTCAGTACTTC.

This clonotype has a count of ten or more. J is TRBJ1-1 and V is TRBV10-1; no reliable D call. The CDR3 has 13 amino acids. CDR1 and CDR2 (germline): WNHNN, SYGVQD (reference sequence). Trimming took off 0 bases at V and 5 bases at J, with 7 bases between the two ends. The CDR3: CASSESRATEAFF. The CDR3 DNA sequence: TGCGCCAGCAGTGAGTCACGTGCGACTGAAGCTTTCTTT.